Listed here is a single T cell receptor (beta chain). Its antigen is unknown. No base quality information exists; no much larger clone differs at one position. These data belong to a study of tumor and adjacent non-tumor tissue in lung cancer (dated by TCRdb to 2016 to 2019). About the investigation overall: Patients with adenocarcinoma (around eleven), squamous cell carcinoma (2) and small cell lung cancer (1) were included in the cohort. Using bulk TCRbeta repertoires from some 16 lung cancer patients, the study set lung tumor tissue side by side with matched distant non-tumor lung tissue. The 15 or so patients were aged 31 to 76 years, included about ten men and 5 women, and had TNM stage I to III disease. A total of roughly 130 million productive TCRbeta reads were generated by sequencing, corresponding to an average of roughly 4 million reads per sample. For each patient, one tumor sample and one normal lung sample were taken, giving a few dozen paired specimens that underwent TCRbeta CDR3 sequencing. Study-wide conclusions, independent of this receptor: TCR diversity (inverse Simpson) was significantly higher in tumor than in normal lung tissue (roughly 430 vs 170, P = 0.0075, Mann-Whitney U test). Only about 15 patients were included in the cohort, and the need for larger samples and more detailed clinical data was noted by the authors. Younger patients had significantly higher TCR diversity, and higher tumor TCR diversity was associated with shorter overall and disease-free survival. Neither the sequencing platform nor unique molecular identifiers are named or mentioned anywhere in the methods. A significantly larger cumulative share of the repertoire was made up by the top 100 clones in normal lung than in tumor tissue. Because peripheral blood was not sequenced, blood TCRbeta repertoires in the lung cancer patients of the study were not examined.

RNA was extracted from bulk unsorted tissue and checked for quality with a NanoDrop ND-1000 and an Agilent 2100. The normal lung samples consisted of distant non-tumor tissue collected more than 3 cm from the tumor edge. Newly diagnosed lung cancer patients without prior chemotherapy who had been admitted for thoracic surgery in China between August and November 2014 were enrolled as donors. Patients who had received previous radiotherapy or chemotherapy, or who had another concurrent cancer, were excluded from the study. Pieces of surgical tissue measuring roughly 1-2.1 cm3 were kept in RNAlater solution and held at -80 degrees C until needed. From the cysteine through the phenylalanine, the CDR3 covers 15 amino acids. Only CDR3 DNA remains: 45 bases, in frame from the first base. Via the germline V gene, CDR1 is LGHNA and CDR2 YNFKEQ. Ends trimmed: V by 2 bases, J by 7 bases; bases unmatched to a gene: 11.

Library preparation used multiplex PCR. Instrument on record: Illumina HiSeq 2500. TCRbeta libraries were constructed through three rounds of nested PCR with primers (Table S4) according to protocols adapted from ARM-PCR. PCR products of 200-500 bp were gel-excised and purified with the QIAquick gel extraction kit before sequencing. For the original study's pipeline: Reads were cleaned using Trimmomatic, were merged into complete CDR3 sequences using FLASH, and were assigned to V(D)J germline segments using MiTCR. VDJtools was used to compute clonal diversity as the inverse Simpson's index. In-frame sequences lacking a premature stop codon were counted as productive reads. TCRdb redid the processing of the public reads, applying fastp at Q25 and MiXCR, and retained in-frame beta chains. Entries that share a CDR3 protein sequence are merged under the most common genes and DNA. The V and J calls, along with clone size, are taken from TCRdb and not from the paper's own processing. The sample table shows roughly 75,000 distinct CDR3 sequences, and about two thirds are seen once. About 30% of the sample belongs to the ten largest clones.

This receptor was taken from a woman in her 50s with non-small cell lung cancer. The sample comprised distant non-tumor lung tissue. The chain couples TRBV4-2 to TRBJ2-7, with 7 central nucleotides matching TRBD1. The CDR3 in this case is CASSQCYQGVREQYF. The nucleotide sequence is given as TGTGCCAGCAGCCAATGTTACCAGGGGGTACGAGAGCAGTACTTC.